This TCR beta chain was profiled in a study of OX40 agonist ivuxolimab in advanced cancers. Study-level background: Ivuxolimab was a fully human IgG2 agonistic monoclonal antibody targeting the costimulatory receptor OX40 (CD134). Intravenous ivuxolimab was administered to patients every 2 weeks at six dose levels: 0.01, 0.1, 0.3, 1.5, 3 and 10 mg/kg. Of the 50 to 55 dose-escalation patients, hepatocellular carcinoma was present in approximately 20, melanoma in some 15, renal cell carcinoma in 9 and head and neck cancer in 9. In the dose-escalation cohort, approximately 82% of patients were male, and the mean age was approximately 64 years, with a range of roughly 23 to 85. Patients were allowed to have had prior anti-PD-1, anti-PD-L1 or anti-CTLA-4 therapy, and approximately 40% of the dose-escalation patients had previously received checkpoint inhibitors. Partial responses occurred in three dose-escalation patients, of whom one had hepatocellular carcinoma and two had cutaneous melanoma. The purpose of peripheral TCRbeta sequencing was to test whether ivuxolimab changed TCR sequence diversity and led to clonal T-cell expansion. The paper covers the monotherapy dose-escalation part of the phase I ivuxolimab trial, which included N of about 56 patients. Broad study findings and their caveats: In partial responders in the 0.1-3.0 mg/kg groups, normalized peripheral clonal expansion was found to be among the lowest, especially among CD8+ T cells. After ivuxolimab, expanded clones were on average more numerous among CD8+ T cells than among CD4+ T cells. The antigen specificity of the peripheral T cells that underwent clonal expansion was not determined. At doses of 0.1 to 3.0 mg/kg, clonal expansion of both CD4+ and CD8+ T cells in blood was seen between baseline and week 6. Low levels of normalized T-cell clonal expansion were also seen in some patients who did not respond.

Patients with a history of autoimmune disease or receiving systemic immunosuppression were excluded from the trial. Peripheral blood for TCR sequencing was collected from all dose cohorts at baseline, on cycle 4 day 1, and on cycle 7 day 1. The samples were drawn from a first-in-human, open-label, multicenter phase I dose-escalation trial of ivuxolimab. Adults with locally advanced or metastatic melanoma, renal cell carcinoma, hepatocellular carcinoma or head and neck squamous cell carcinoma were enrolled in the trial. Before TCR sequencing, CD4+ T cells and CD8+ T cells were sorted from peripheral blood as separate populations. The germline V gene yields MNHNS for CDR1 and SASEGT for CDR2. The CDR3 contains 15 residues, cysteine and phenylalanine counted. Kept here is only the CDR3 DNA, which spans 45 bases and is read in frame from base 1. Germline trimming: 7 bases from V, 0 bases from J; junction bases outside gene matches: 5.

Many counts were recorded for this clone. It lacks a known antigen. Per-base quality was not reported, and no clone a single base away is much larger than it. Genomic DNA was isolated from the sorted cells so that the TCRbeta CDR3 region could be sequenced. TCRbeta CDR3 regions were sequenced using the immunoSEQ Assay. As stored in TCRdb, this immuneACCESS dataset retains in-frame rearrangements with V and J assigned. A fraction of the clones does not appear; measured against another copy, unresolved V genes explain less than half of the discrepancy, and the remainder lacks a known reason. The sample has some 95,000 clones on record, roughly 84% of them singletons. In total, the top ten clones hold around 4% of the sample.

The TCR was taken from an adult with an advanced solid tumor such as melanoma, head and neck, liver or kidney cancer. This receptor chain uses TRBV6-1 and TRBJ2-7; 11 middle bases align to TRBD2. The sequencing here drew on CD4+ or CD8+ T cells sorted from blood, taken in a trial of the OX40 agonist ivuxolimab. At the DNA level, the sequence is TGTGCCAGCACTGGAACTAGCGGGAGCTCCTACGAGCAGTACTTC. This is translated as CASTGTSGSSYEQYF.